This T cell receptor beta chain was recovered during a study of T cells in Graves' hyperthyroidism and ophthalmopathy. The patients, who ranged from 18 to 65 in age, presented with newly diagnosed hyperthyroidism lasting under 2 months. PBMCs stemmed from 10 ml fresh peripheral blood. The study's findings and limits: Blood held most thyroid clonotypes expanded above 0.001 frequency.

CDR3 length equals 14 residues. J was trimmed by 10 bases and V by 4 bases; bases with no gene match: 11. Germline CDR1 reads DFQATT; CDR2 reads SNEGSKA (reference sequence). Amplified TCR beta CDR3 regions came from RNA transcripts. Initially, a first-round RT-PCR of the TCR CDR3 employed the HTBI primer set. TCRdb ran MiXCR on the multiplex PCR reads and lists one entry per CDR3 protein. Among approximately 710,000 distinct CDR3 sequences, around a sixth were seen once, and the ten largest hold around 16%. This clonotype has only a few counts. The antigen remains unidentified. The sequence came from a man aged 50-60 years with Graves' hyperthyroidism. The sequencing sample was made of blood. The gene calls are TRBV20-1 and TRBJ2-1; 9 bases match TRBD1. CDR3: CSANGLGQGIEQFF. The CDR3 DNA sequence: TGCAGTGCTAACGGGCTGGGACAGGGAATCGAGCAGTTCTTC.